One and the same sample provided the 30 T cell receptor beta chains below, sequenced in a study of cytomegalovirus exposure and HLA in healthy donors. PCR involved 60 Vbeta and 13 Jbeta primers. TCRdb keeps only in-frame clones here, not all; method: immunoSEQ multiplex PCR. Here the sample spans 130,000 to 150,000 clones, 75% to 90% being singletons. The sample taken for sequencing was PBMCs. The receptors originated from a woman aged 30 to 39 in good health and CMV-seronegative.

The chain combines TRBV14 with TRBJ1-2; 9 bases are shared with TRBD1. V trimming: 2 bases; J trimming: 1 base; junction bases outside the gene matches: 2. Germline CDR1 is SGHDN and CDR2 is FVKESK. This CDR3 has 15 residues. The CDR3 DNA follows: TGTGCCAGCAGCCAAAACAGGGGGCATAACTATGGCTACACCTTC. It yields the protein CASSQNRGHNYGYTF.

J is TRBJ1-4 and V is TRBV7-9, with TRBD1 matching over 8 bases. J gave up 2 bases and V 5 bases, and 4 bases lay outside the gene matches. The CDR3 length is 15 residues. Per the germline V gene, CDR1 is SEHNR and CDR2 is FQNEAQ (reference sequence). The CDR3 nucleotides are TGTGCCAGCAGCCAGACAGGGGTTACTAATGAAAAACTGTTTTTT. Amino acid sequence: CASSQTGVTNEKLFF.

The V gene is TRBV2, the J gene TRBJ2-5, with 7 bases aligning to TRBD1. The CDR3 totals 12 residues. Germline-derived CDR1 and CDR2 are SNHLY and FYNNEI. With 6 bases clipped from V and 2 bases from J, the junction kept 0 bases outside the gene matches. Here the CDR3 DNA reads TGTGCCAGCAGGGGACAGCAAGAGACCCAGTACTTC. Translation gives CASRGQQETQYF.

The rearrangement links TRBV5-5 to TRBJ1-1, with 7 bases identical to TRBD1. The CDR3 extends over 15 amino acids. Germline CDR1 and CDR2: SGHKS and YYEKEE (reference sequence). V was pared by 4 bases and J by 6 bases, with 12 bases of the junction left unmatched. CDR3 sequence reads: CASSRSGQFAAEAFF. The DNA for the CDR3 is TGTGCCAGCAGCCGCTCGGGACAGTTCGCCGCTGAAGCTTTCTTT.

The chain uses TRBV27 and TRBJ2-3; TRBD1 matches at 7 bases. Germline loops: CDR1 MNHEY, CDR2 SMNVEV (reference sequence). V lost 7 bases, J lost 4 bases, and 5 bases stayed unmatched. There are 13 residues in the CDR3. CDR3: CASNHRGSDTQYF. CDR3 DNA sequence: TGTGCCAGCAATCACAGGGGATCAGATACGCAGTATTTT.

This clone has only one observation. The CDR3 sequence is CATSRDRGRLRGLTTEAFF. For the CDR3, the DNA is TGTGCCACCAGCCGGGACAGGGGGCGTTTGAGGGGTTTGACGACTGAAGCTTTCTTT. The V gene is TRBV21-1, the J gene TRBJ1-1; the DNA was not used to check the table's D call, TRBD1. TRBV21-1 represents a pseudogene. This CDR3 has 19 amino acids.

In the case of this clone: Mismatch with germline at one junction end may stem from a read error. V usage is TRBV7-9 and J usage is TRBJ2-3, with no clear D. CDR1 SEHNR and CDR2 FQNEAQ come from the germline V gene (reference sequence). The CDR3 length is 15 residues. The chain's CDR3 is CSSSLTPPLSDTQYF. CDR3 DNA: TGTTCCAGCAGCTTGACTCCACCCCTCTCGGATACGCAGTATTTT.

This chain links TRBV19 with TRBJ2-5; TRBD2 matches at 8 bases. The ends lost 5 bases at V and 1 base at J; junction bases unmatched: 6. CDR3 length: 15 residues. Germline V gives CDR1 LNHDA, CDR2 SQIVND (reference sequence). CDR3 DNA: TGTGCCAGTAGTGTCGGGGGGGGGATCCAAGAGACCCAGTACTTC. This sequence encodes CASSVGGGIQETQYF.

The rearrangement links TRBV7-2 to TRBJ1-1; TRBD1 matches 7 bases. V trimming: 3 bases; J trimming: 0 bases; junction bases outside the gene matches: 4. CDR3 length: 15 residues. Germline assignment: CDR1 SGHTA and CDR2 FQGNSA. The CDR3 loop reads CASSFSGQMNTEAFF. The CDR3 coding sequence is TGTGCCAGCAGCTTCTCGGGACAGATGAACACTGAAGCTTTCTTT.

This chain connects TRBV28 to TRBJ1-2; 11 nucleotides line up with TRBD1. CDR1 is MDHEN and CDR2 is SYDVKM in the germline V gene. The CDR3 is 15 amino acids. Germline trimming cut 0 bases from V and 8 bases from J; bases unmatched to any gene: 5. The CDR3 DNA reads TGTGCCAGCAGTTTATGGGACAGGGGGCGGAACGGCTACACCTTC. It yields the protein CASSLWDRGRNGYTF.

The V call is TRBV28, the J call TRBJ2-1; TRBD1 matches at 9 bases. The V and J ends lost 6 bases and 2 bases, in that order; junction bases with no gene match: 8. This CDR3 comprises 16 residues. The V gene's germline CDR1 is MDHEN and CDR2 SYDVKM. The CDR3 nucleotides are TGTGCCAGCAGCCGCAGGACAGGGGTCACCTACAATGAGCAGTTCTTC. Protein: CASSRRTGVTYNEQFF.

The chain employs TRBV10-3 and TRBJ2-5, with TRBD2 identical over 16 bases. Germline loops: CDR1 ENHRY, CDR2 SYGVKD. J was trimmed by 5 bases and V by 4 bases; bases with no gene match: 4. This CDR3 is built from 16 residues. DNA for the CDR3: TGTGCCATCAGTGTGGGGACTAGCGGGGGGGTTGAGACCCAGTACTTC. Amino acids: CAISVGTSGGVETQYF.

The rearrangement uses TRBV9 and TRBJ2-5; 10 bases map to TRBD1. The tail of the sequence fits TRBJ2-7 better, so the J call may be wrong. The CDR3 sequence is 15 residues long. Germline loops: CDR1 SGDLS, CDR2 YYNGEE. The CDR3 nucleotides are TGTGCCAGCAGCCTGGGACAGGGGCCATACTACGAGCAGTACTTC. This gives the protein CASSLGQGPYYEQYF.

This sequence joins TRBV6-6 and TRBJ1-5, with 7 bases that match TRBD1. Germline V CDR1 and CDR2: MNHNY, SVGAGI (reference sequence). V shed 2 bases and J 4 bases; nucleotides not matched to a gene: 5. The length of the CDR3 is 15 residues. Here the CDR3 reads CASSYGDSSNQPQHF. The CDR3 DNA reads TGTGCCAGCAGTTACGGGGACAGCTCTAATCAGCCCCAGCATTTT.

The J gene is TRBJ2-2, the V gene TRBV27; 8 bases align to TRBD2. V lost 4 bases and J lost 4; bases outside the gene matches: 8. This CDR3 comprises 16 residues. Looked up from germline, CDR1 is MNHEY and CDR2 is SMNVEV (reference sequence). The CDR3: CASSSWTSRRTGELFF. DNA for the CDR3: TGTGCCAGCAGTTCCTGGACTAGCCGACGCACCGGGGAGCTGTTTTTT.

This clone was observed a single time. The chain recombines TRBV4-3 with TRBJ2-3; 8 bases map to TRBD1. J was trimmed by 2 bases and V by 4 bases; bases with no gene match: 8. The CDR3 spans 16 residues. Germline assignment: CDR1 LGHNA and CDR2 YSLEER. CDR3 protein: CASSLNRDRPTDTQYF. The CDR3 coding sequence is TGCGCCAGCAGCCTCAACCGGGACAGGCCCACAGATACGCAGTATTTT.

The CDR3 spells CASSKSGGHSPLHF. CDR3 DNA: TGTGCCAGTAGTAAATCTGGGGGCCATTCACCCCTCCACTTT. The chain carries TRBV19 and TRBJ1-6; D perhaps matches TRBD1 (6 bases). Trimming cost V 4 bases and J 8 bases, with 12 bases left between them. The CDR3 is made up of 14 amino acids. Germline V gene lookup returns CDR1 LNHDA and CDR2 SQIVND (reference sequence).

The chain carries TRBV19 and TRBJ2-3; 11 bases are shared with TRBD2. There are 14 residues in the CDR3. Germline V gene lookup returns CDR1 LNHDA and CDR2 SQIVND (reference sequence). V was clipped by 9 bases and J by 2 bases; unmatched bases: 4. The CDR3 sequence: CASKLAGDTDTQYF. The CDR3 nucleotides are TGTGCCAGCAAACTAGCGGGGGACACAGATACGCAGTATTTT. Based on the CDR3 plus reference TRBV19 and TRBJ2-3, the full variable domain is DGGITQSPKYLFRKEGQNVTLSCEQNLNHDAMYWYRQDPGQGLRLIYYSQIVNDFQKGDIAEGYSVSREKKESFPLTVTSAQKNPTAFYLCASKLAGDTDTQYFGPGTRLTVL.

The rearrangement joins TRBV7-9 to TRBJ2-5; TRBD2 matches 7 bases. The end of the DNA is better explained by TRBJ2-7, so the J call may be wrong. Germline CDR1 SEHNR, CDR2 FQNEAQ (reference sequence). The CDR3 covers 14 residues. The CDR3 nucleotides are TGTGCCAGCAGCTTAGGACTAGCTAAGGGCGAGCAGTACTTC. Protein sequence: CASSLGLAKGEQYF.

This sequence joins TRBV27 and TRBJ1-2; 7 nucleotides line up with TRBD1. Germline values: CDR1 MNHEY, CDR2 SMNVEV (reference sequence). The trim removed 5 bases at V and 0 bases at J, leaving 3 bases unmatched. This CDR3 has 14 residues. This chain's CDR3 is CASSTGTANYGYTF. The CDR3 nucleotides are TGTGCCAGCAGTACCGGGACAGCTAACTATGGCTACACCTTC.

The chain combines TRBV27 with TRBJ2-5; D might be TRBD2 (5 bases). The CDR3 length is 14 residues. Germline-derived CDR1 and CDR2 are MNHEY and SMNVEV (reference sequence). V shed 5 bases and J shed 1 base, with 11 bases lying between them. CDR3 coding DNA: TGTGCCAGCAGTCCGAGACTACCCCAAGAGACCCAGTACTTC. This encodes CASSPRLPQETQYF.

This clone has only one observation. The V gene is TRBV28, the J gene TRBJ2-2, with D possibly TRBD2 on 5 matching bases. The germline gives CDR1 MDHEN, CDR2 SYDVKM. With 2 bases removed from V and 6 bases from J, the gap between germline ends came to 10 bases. The CDR3 runs 14 residues. CDR3 sequence: CASSLMGAAGELFF. CDR3 nucleotide sequence: TGTGCCAGCAGTTTAATGGGAGCGGCCGGGGAGCTGTTTTTT.

This chain links TRBV7-2 with TRBJ2-1; D uncertain. The germline V gene encodes CDR1 SGHTA and CDR2 FQGNSA. Trimming shortened V by 5 bases and J by 0 bases, and 20 bases separated the two germline ends. The CDR3 sequence is 18 residues long. For the CDR3, the DNA is TGTGCCAGCAGCCAAACGCTCCTTGAGCGTAGCTCCTACAATGAGCAGTTCTTC. This gives the protein CASSQTLLERSSYNEQFF.

The chain recombines TRBV27 with TRBJ1-1, with TRBD1 identical over 12 bases. There are 16 residues in the CDR3. V lost 10 bases, J lost 4 bases, and 13 bases stayed unmatched. CDR1 MNHEY and CDR2 SMNVEV come from the germline V gene (reference sequence). The CDR3 sequence: CATYPRDRGQGTEAFF. CDR3 nucleotides: TGTGCCACCTACCCCCGGGACAGGGGGCAGGGCACTGAAGCTTTCTTT.

The V gene is TRBV7-2, the J gene TRBJ1-2; the D gene is possibly TRBD1 (6 bases). Trimming took off 5 bases at V and 5 bases at J, with 15 bases between the two ends. Germline V gives CDR1 SGHTA, CDR2 FQGNSA. The CDR3 is 14 residues long. The CDR3 loop reads CASSLGRGEYGYTF. The CDR3 nucleotides read TGTGCCAGCAGCCTTGGCAGGGGTGAATATGGCTACACCTTC.

The chain joins TRBV21-1 to TRBJ1-5; the table's D call, TRBD1, was not checked against the DNA. TRBV21-1 is given as a pseudogene. This CDR3 contains 15 residues. The CDR3 coding sequence is TGTGCCAGCAGTCCCCCCAGGGGGGCAAGTCAGCCCCAGCATTTT. Protein product: CASSPPRGASQPQHF.

This sequence joins TRBV5-5 and TRBJ1-4, with D possibly TRBD1 on 5 matching bases. This CDR3 has 15 amino acids. V gave up 0 bases and J gave up 4 bases, with 10 bases separating them. Germline-derived CDR1 and CDR2 are SGHKS and YYEKEE (reference sequence). Here the CDR3 DNA reads TGTGCCAGCAGCTTGGGTCCCAGGGTTAATGAAAAACTGTTTTTT. Protein: CASSLGPRVNEKLFF.

This CDR3 is CASSQSRGGEQFF. CDR3 nucleotide sequence: TGCGCCAGCAGCCAAAGTAGAGGGGGTGAGCAGTTCTTC. The chain carries TRBV4-1 and TRBJ2-1; D might be TRBD1 (6 bases). Germline CDR1 and CDR2: MGHRA and YSYEKL. Trimming left V 2 bases short and J 9 bases short, with 11 bases between. The CDR3 runs to 13 residues.

The V call is TRBV28, the J call TRBJ1-1; D is unclear. The V and J ends lost 5 bases and 5 bases respectively, with 27 bases between them. The CDR3 loop spans 18 amino acids. Germline values: CDR1 MDHEN, CDR2 SYDVKM. The CDR3, as DNA: TGTGCCAGCAGTGCTTACCCCCTAATAGGAGGAGGCAGGACTGAAGCTTTCTTT. Protein: CASSAYPLIGGGRTEAFF.

CDR3 DNA sequence: TGTGCCAGCAGCTTAAGGCGGGGTAGCTACGAGCAGTACTTC. It codes for CASSLRRGSYEQYF. The V gene is TRBV11-2, the J gene TRBJ2-7, with D perhaps TRBD2 (6 bases). The germline CDR1 and CDR2 sequences are SGHAT and FQNNGV. With 2 bases removed from V and 3 bases from J, the gap between germline ends came to 11 bases. The CDR3 spans 14 residues.